This T cell receptor (beta chain) is drawn from a study of cytomegalovirus exposure and HLA in healthy donors. CDR1 and CDR2 from the germline V gene are SEHNR and FQNEAQ (reference sequence). Trimming cost V 2 bases and J 5 bases, with 16 bases left between them. The CDR3 has 15 amino acids. The PCR made use of 60 Vbeta and 13 Jbeta primers. Data came from immunoSEQ multiplex PCR; TCRdb stores just in-frame clones and leaves some out. Among about 110,000 clones listed, less than 70% were seen once. Of note for this clone: Its antigen is not known.

Study-wide findings and caveats: The study designated about 180 TCR beta chains cytomegalovirus-associated. Only CMV serostatus was available as immune exposure information. Later analysis associated a missense DCLRE1C variant with TCR beta V- and J-gene trimming.

What was sequenced was PBMCs. The chain has TRBV7-9 and TRBJ2-7; tentatively, D is TRBD1 (5 bases). The clonotype originates from an older woman in good health and CMV-seropositive. The DNA for the CDR3 is TGTGCCAGCAGCTTAATGGACACCGGCGCGCACGAGCAGTACTTC. It specifies CASSLMDTGAHEQYF.